Following are 3 T cell receptor beta chains from one sample sequenced in a study of a mutant IDH1 vaccine in newly diagnosed glioma. These receptors lack a known antigen. This table comes from immunoSEQ multiplex PCR, and its TCRdb copy is limited to in-frame clones, with some not included. The sample has approximately 37,000 clones, about 80% seen once; the top ten hold 15% to 20%. Time point described: week 47, end of study. The vaccine gave 300 ug of a 20-mer mutant IDH1 peptide subcutaneously per dose. This sample comprised PBMCs, obtained from a glioma patient whose treatment included an IDH1 peptide vaccine. Receptors were obtained from a man in his late teens or twenties with glioma. Some clones in this sample may be carry-over from other donors' samples.

The V and J genes are TRBV6-1 and TRBJ1-2; D is uncertain. The germline CDR1 and CDR2 sequences are MNHNS and SASEGT. There are 11 residues in the CDR3. Trimming took off 9 bases at V and 4 bases at J, with 9 bases between the two ends. CDR3 nucleotide sequence: TGTGCCAGTGAGACGTTCTATGGCTACACCTTC. It yields the protein CASETFYGYTF.

This sequence joins TRBV29-1 and TRBJ2-5; D possibly corresponds to TRBD2 (6 bases). V shed 2 bases and J shed 5 bases, with 21 bases lying between them. Germline V gene data show CDR1 as SQVTM and CDR2 as ANQGSEA. The CDR3 loop spans 16 amino acids. The CDR3 sequence is CSVERGPGREGETQYF. The CDR3 region has the DNA TGCAGCGTTGAAAGGGGACCCGGGCGGGAAGGCGAGACCCAGTACTTC.

The chain has TRBV19 and TRBJ2-5; possibly TRBD2 for D (6 bases). CDR1 LNHDA and CDR2 SQIVND come from the germline V gene (reference sequence). V lost 1 base to trimming and J lost 4 bases, with 10 bases between them. The CDR3 is 14 residues long. The chain's CDR3 is CASSIGGEGETQYF. The DNA of the CDR3 is TGTGCCAGTAGTATAGGGGGGGAAGGAGAGACCCAGTACTTC.